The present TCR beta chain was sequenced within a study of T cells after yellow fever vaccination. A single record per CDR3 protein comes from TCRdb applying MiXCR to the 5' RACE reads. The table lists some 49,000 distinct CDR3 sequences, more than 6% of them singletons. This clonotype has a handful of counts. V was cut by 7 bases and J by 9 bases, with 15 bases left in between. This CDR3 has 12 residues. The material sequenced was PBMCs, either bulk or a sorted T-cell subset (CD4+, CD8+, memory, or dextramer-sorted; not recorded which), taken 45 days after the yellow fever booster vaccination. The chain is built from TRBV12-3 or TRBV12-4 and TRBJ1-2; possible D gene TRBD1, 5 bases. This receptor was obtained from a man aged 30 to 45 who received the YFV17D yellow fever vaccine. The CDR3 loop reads CASTLGGGRYTF. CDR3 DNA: TGTGCCAGCACCCTCGGGGGAGGCCGCTACACCTTC.